The text below deals with one TCR beta chain. It has no known antigen specificity. No per-base quality is available; no much larger clone lies one base away. The immunoSEQ Assay, a bias-controlled multiplex PCR, was used to amplify TCRbeta CDR3 regions from genomic DNA. In the original analysis: The number of nucleated cells in each sample was estimated from the amplification of reference gene primers within the assay. To quantify the absolute abundance of each unique TCRbeta CDR3 rearrangement, sequence reads were collapsed and filtered. Productive Simpson clonality was computed per sample as the square root of Simpson's diversity index over productive rearrangements. TCRdb's version of the immuneACCESS table is confined to in-frame rearrangements and falls short of the full clone set. An unresolved V gene accounts for under half of the shortfall where checked; the remainder is of unknown origin. The V and J calls and clone size come from that table; D and trimming were worked out from the DNA. This sample holds 350,000 to 400,000 clones; around nine tenths were observed only once. Approximately 1% of the sample lies in the top ten.

Participants in the prospective study were aged about 18 to 95 years, lived in approximately 26 United States geographic areas, and enrolled through a virtual design. In the prospective study, participants were assigned to cohorts based on the clinical history participants reported in a screening survey and a study questionnaire. Each participant in the prospective study had whole blood, serum and a nasopharyngeal or oropharyngeal swab collected by mobile phlebotomists. Prospective study participants could optionally give additional blood draws and questionnaires over an approximately two-month period. Before DNA extraction, blood samples from the prospective study were shipped at room temperature or frozen. Reading from cysteine to phenylalanine, the CDR3 counts 18 amino acids. Kept here is only the CDR3 DNA, which spans 54 bases and is read in frame from base 1. The germline V end is reduced by 0 bases and the J end by 3 bases; junction bases left unmatched: 8.

This sample is drawn from a study of blood T cell repertoires in COVID-19 (TCRdb year 2020). Context from the whole study: Samples covering the acute and convalescent phases of COVID-19 were provided by collaborators in the United States, Italy and Spain. Samples came from the ongoing ImmuneRACE study (first 160 participants) plus 1,254 subjects from 6 global collaborators. Where HLA class I and class II types were available, the types were taken from metadata supplied by the sample provider, not from assay-based typing. The prospective study material was composed of cDNA or gDNA derived from T cells, B-cell-depleted T cells, or PBMCs. The repertoires were released in a freely available public database meant as a resource for research on the immune response to SARS-CoV-2. The sample metadata nearly always contained a de-identified subject ID, COVID-19 status, age in years and sex. Deeply sampled blood TCRbeta repertoires from subjects exposed to, actively infected with, or recovered from COVID-19 were included in the dataset.

Study-wide findings and limitations: Clinical and demographic metadata were provided uncurated, with the amount varying by source and participant.

The sequenced sample was PBMCs or T cells enriched from blood (not recorded which). The TCR was taken from a woman under 40 with acute COVID-19. The rearrangement joined TRBV6-7 to TRBJ1-4, with 9 bases in between that match TRBD1. TRBV6-7 is flagged as an ORF with uncertain function. The DNA sequence is as follows: TGTGCCAGCAGTTACTCGGGGACAGGGCAAGGCTCTAATGAAAAACTGTTTTTT. Its protein reads: CASSYSGTGQGSNEKLFF.